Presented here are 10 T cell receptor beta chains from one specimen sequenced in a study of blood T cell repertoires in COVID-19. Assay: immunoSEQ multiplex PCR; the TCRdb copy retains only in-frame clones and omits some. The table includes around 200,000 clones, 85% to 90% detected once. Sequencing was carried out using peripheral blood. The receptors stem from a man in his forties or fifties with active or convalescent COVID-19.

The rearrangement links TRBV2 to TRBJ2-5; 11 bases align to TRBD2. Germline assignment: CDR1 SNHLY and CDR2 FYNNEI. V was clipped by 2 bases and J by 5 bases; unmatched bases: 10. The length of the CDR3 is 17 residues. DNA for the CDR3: TGTGCCAGCAGTGAAAGGGCTAGCGGGGGGAGGGAGGAGACCCAGTACTTC. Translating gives CASSERASGGREETQYF.

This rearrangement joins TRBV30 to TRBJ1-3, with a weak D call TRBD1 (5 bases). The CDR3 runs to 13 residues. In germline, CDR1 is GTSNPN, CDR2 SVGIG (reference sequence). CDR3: CASTVSSGNTIYF. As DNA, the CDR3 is TGTGCGTCGACAGTGAGCTCTGGAAACACCATATATTTT.

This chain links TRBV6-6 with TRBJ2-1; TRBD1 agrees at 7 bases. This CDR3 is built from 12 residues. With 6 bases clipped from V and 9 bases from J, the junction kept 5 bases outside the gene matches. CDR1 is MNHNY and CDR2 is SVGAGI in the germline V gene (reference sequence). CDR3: CASRSRGLEQFF. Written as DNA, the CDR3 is TGTGCCAGCAGATCAAGGGGGCTTGAGCAGTTCTTC.

CDR3 residues: CASSGIAGASTDTQYF. The CDR3 DNA sequence: TGTGCCAGCAGCGGGATAGCGGGAGCTAGCACAGATACGCAGTATTTT. The chain links TRBV11-3 to TRBJ2-3, with TRBD2 identical over 9 bases. The CDR3 spans 16 residues. Germline V lookup: CDR1 SGHNT, CDR2 YENEEA. V lost 5 bases to trimming and J lost 0 bases; unmatched junction nucleotides: 6.

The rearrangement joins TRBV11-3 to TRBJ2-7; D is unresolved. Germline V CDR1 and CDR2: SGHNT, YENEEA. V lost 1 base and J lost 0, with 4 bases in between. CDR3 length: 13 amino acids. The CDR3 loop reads CASSLGHSYEQYF. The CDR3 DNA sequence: TGTGCCAGCAGCTTAGGACACTCCTACGAGCAGTACTTC.

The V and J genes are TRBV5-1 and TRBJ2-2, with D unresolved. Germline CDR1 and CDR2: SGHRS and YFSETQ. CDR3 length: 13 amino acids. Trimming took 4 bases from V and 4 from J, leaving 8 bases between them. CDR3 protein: CASSVDSTGELFF. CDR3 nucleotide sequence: TGCGCCAGCAGCGTAGACTCCACCGGGGAGCTGTTTTTT.

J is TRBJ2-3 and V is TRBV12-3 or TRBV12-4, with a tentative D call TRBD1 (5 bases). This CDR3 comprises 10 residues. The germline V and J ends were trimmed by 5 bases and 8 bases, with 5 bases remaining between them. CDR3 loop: CASSQGTQYF. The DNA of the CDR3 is TGTGCCAGCAGTCAGGGTACGCAGTATTTT.

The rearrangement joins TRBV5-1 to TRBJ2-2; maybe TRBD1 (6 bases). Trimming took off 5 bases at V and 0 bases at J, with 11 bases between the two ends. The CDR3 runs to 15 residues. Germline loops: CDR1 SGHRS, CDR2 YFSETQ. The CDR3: CASSREGANTGELFF. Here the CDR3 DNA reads TGCGCCAGCAGTAGAGAGGGGGCGAACACCGGGGAGCTGTTTTTT.

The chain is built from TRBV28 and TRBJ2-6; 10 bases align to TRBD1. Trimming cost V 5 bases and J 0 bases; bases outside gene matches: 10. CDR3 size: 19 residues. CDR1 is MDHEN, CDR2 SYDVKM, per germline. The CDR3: CASSPTGTGVFSGANVLTF. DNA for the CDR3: TGTGCCAGCAGTCCTACCGGGACAGGGGTTTTCTCTGGGGCCAACGTCCTGACTTTC.

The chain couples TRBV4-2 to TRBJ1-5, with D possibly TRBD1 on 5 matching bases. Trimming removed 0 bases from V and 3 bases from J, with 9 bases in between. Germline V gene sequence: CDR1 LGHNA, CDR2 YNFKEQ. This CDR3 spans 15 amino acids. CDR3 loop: CASSQEWGINQPQHF. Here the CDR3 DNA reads TGTGCCAGCAGCCAAGAGTGGGGCATCAATCAGCCCCAGCATTTT.